One and the same sample provided the 24 T cell receptor beta chains below, sequenced in a study of T cells expressing NK-cell markers. Following a re-call of the 5' RACE reads, TCRdb has one entry per CDR3 protein and lacks DNA. With thousands of distinct CDR3 sequences in the sample, the ten largest clones hold 70% to 90%. Sequenced input: blood T cells: a sorted CD56 or NKG2C T cell subset, CD4+ or CD8+ T cells, or bulk PBMC T cells (not recorded which). The origin of the receptors is a man aged 18 to 69 in good health.

This chain connects TRBV6-2 or TRBV6-3 to TRBJ2-1; TCRdb calls TRBD2, which cannot be checked without DNA. Germline V lookup: CDR1 MNHEY, CDR2 SVGEGT. The CDR3 is 12 residues long. The CDR3 sequence: CASRGLANEQFF.

The chain has TRBV10-3 and TRBJ2-1; TCRdb picks TRBD2, but there is no DNA to check that call. The CDR3 is made up of 17 amino acids. Germline CDR1 ENHRY, CDR2 SYGVKD. CDR3 in amino acids: CAISAGGTSGIYNEQFF.

The rearrangement joins TRBV7-9 to TRBJ1-1. Germline V gene data show CDR1 as SEHNR and CDR2 as FQNEAQ (reference sequence). The CDR3 extends over 14 amino acids. CDR3 in amino acids: CASSLQQMNTEAFF.

V gene TRBV20-1 combines with J gene TRBJ2-7; TCRdb proposes TRBD1, but this gene call is untestable without DNA. From germline, CDR1 is DFQATT and CDR2 SNEGSKA (reference sequence). The length of the CDR3 is 15 residues. The CDR3 protein is CSAPEMTSLSYEQYF.

V is TRBV12-3 or TRBV12-4 and J is TRBJ1-1; TCRdb proposes TRBD1, but this gene call is untestable without DNA. This CDR3 has 13 residues. CDR3 loop: CASSLTRGTEAFF.

The chain employs TRBV11-2 and TRBJ2-7; TCRdb reports TRBD1, a call that lacks DNA to check it against. CDR3 length: 16 residues. Germline values: CDR1 SGHAT, CDR2 FQNNGV. This CDR3 is CASSLGWAGGNYEQYF.

The chain uses TRBV7-2 and TRBJ2-1. CDR3 length: 13 amino acids. Germline assignment: CDR1 SGHTA and CDR2 FQGNSA. The CDR3 loop is CASSLAHYNEQFF.

The rearrangement joins TRBV28 to TRBJ2-1; TCRdb proposes TRBD2, but this gene call is untestable without DNA. Germline V gene sequence: CDR1 MDHEN, CDR2 SYDVKM. This CDR3 comprises 17 residues. CDR3 sequence reads: CASSSLTLAGDYNEQFF.

This clonotype is identified as medium-sized from frequency. The chain links TRBV6-2 or TRBV6-3 to TRBJ1-5; TCRdb's assignment of TRBD1 cannot be checked, as there is no DNA. Germline V lookup: CDR1 MNHEY, CDR2 SVGEGT. CDR3 size: 17 residues. CDR3 sequence reads: CASSYVLDPVGDQPQHF.

The chain recombines TRBV15 with TRBJ2-2; the TCRdb call, TRBD1, lacks DNA for checking. This CDR3 has 15 residues. Per the germline V gene, CDR1 is LNHNV and CDR2 is YYDKDF (reference sequence). The CDR3 loop reads CATSRERTLTGELFF.

The chain employs TRBV9 and TRBJ1-1; TCRdb's D call of TRBD1 is untestable without DNA. Germline assignment: CDR1 SGDLS and CDR2 YYNGEE. This CDR3 region has 15 residues. The CDR3 spells CASSARTGGDTEAFF. Combining the CDR3 with reference TRBV9 and TRBJ1-1 gives the whole variable domain DSGVTQTPKHLITATGQRVTLRCSPRSGDLSVYWYQQSLDQGLQFLIQYYNGEERAKGNILERFSAQQFPDLHSELNLSSLELGDSALYFCASSARTGGDTEAFFGQGTRLTVV.

This chain uses TRBV7-8 with TRBJ2-5; TCRdb picks TRBD2, but there is no DNA to check that call. Germline assignment: CDR1 SGHVS and CDR2 FQNEAQ. The CDR3 loop spans 14 amino acids. CDR3 residues: CASSLGLAGQTQYF. Full variable domain (rest looked up from reference TRBV7-8 and TRBJ2-5): GAGVSQSPRYKVAKRGQDVALRCDPISGHVSLFWYQQALGQGPEFLTYFQNEAQLDKSGLPSDRFFAERPEGSVSTLKIQRTQQEDSAVYLCASSLGLAGQTQYFGPGTRLLVL.

The genes are TRBV9 and TRBJ2-3. CDR3 length equals 15 residues. Germline V gene lookup returns CDR1 SGDLS and CDR2 YYNGEE. CDR3 in amino acids: CASSVGLITTDTQYF.

The chain carries TRBV13 and TRBJ2-7. The CDR3 has 13 residues. Germline V lookup: CDR1 PRHDT, CDR2 FYEKMQ (reference sequence). CDR3: CASSLGPGYEQYF.

The genes are TRBV6-4 and TRBJ1-6; TCRdb's D call of TRBD1 is untestable without DNA. This CDR3 has 14 residues. Germline V gene sequence: CDR1 MRHNA, CDR2 SNTAGT. This CDR3 is CASSMDRGDSPLHF.

V gene TRBV4-1 combines with J gene TRBJ1-1. Germline V gives CDR1 MGHRA, CDR2 YSYEKL. The CDR3 consists of 15 residues. CDR3 region: CASSQGVARGSEAFF.

The J gene is TRBJ2-3, the V gene TRBV7-6; TCRdb's assignment of TRBD1 cannot be checked, as there is no DNA. CDR1 SGHVS and CDR2 FNYEAQ come from the germline V gene. The CDR3 runs 15 residues. CDR3 amino acids: CASSFGGSRTDTQYF.

The genes are TRBV3-1 and TRBJ1-3. The CDR3 has 13 amino acids. Germline loops: CDR1 LGHDT, CDR2 YNNKEL (reference sequence). The CDR3: CASSQGKRNTIYF.

This chain connects TRBV6-2 or TRBV6-3 to TRBJ2-7. Germline CDR1 MNHEY, CDR2 SVGEGT. This CDR3 has 12 amino acids. CDR3 in amino acids: CASSYGTYEQYF.

The gene calls are TRBV28 and TRBJ2-7. The CDR3 is made up of 13 amino acids. Germline CDR1 is MDHEN and CDR2 is SYDVKM. The CDR3 loop reads CASTHPASYEQYF.

This rearrangement joins TRBV25-1 to TRBJ2-3; checking the TCRdb D call of TRBD2 is not possible without DNA. There are 17 residues in the CDR3. Germline values: CDR1 MGHDK, CDR2 SYGVNS. The CDR3 is CASSAGTSGTSTDTQYF.

The rearrangement links TRBV10-3 to TRBJ2-5; TCRdb picks TRBD2, but there is no DNA to check that call. CDR3 length: 16 residues. The germline V gene encodes CDR1 ENHRY and CDR2 SYGVKD. CDR3 sequence reads: CATTGLAGSQGETQYF.

The chain combines TRBV4-3 with TRBJ2-5; no DNA is available, so the TRBD2 call from TCRdb remains unchecked. The germline V gene encodes CDR1 LGHNA and CDR2 YSLEER. There are 16 residues in the CDR3. The CDR3 reads CASSQDVGTKVQTQYF.

V and J are TRBV20-1 and TRBJ2-3; TCRdb selects TRBD1, and the lack of DNA leaves this call unchecked. Looked up from germline, CDR1 is DFQATT and CDR2 is SNEGSKA (reference sequence). CDR3 size: 15 residues. CDR3 protein: CSAREIGERADTQYF.